One and the same sample provided the 22 T cell receptor beta chains below, sequenced in a study of cytomegalovirus exposure and HLA in healthy donors. Assay: immunoSEQ multiplex PCR; the TCRdb copy retains only in-frame clones and omits some. The table lists roughly 100,000 clones, approximately 94% of them singletons. Sequencing input: PBMCs. These receptors originate from a woman aged 18-35 years in good health and CMV-seronegative.

The chain has TRBV29-1 and TRBJ2-1; TRBD2 matches 12 bases. V dropped 0 bases and J dropped 6; count of bases not matched to a gene: 6. This CDR3 spans 16 amino acids. Germline V gene sequence: CDR1 SQVTM, CDR2 ANQGSEA. In nucleotides, the CDR3 is TGCAGCGTTGAAGATCTTACTAGCGGGAGGCCCAATGAGCAGTTCTTC. This sequence encodes CSVEDLTSGRPNEQFF.

This chain connects TRBV7-6 to TRBJ2-1; 8 nucleotides agree with TRBD1. J lost 5 bases, V lost 3 bases, and 9 bases had no gene match. Germline V gene data show CDR1 as SGHVS and CDR2 as FNYEAQ. The CDR3 contains 16 residues. The CDR3 sequence: CASSFADRGFDNEQFF. The CDR3 DNA sequence: TGTGCCAGCAGCTTTGCCGACAGGGGATTCGACAATGAGCAGTTCTTC.

The rearrangement joins TRBV6-5 to TRBJ2-1, with TRBD1 identical over 7 bases. CDR1 is MNHEY, CDR2 SVGAGI, per germline. This CDR3 comprises 15 residues. J gave up 8 bases and V 1 base, and 8 bases lay outside the gene matches. The CDR3 here is CASSYYRGNRDEQFF. The DNA of the CDR3 is TGTGCCAGCAGTTACTACAGGGGTAATCGGGATGAGCAGTTCTTC.

The gene calls are TRBV27 and TRBJ2-2, with a tentative D call TRBD1 (6 bases). The V gene's germline CDR1 is MNHEY and CDR2 SMNVEV (reference sequence). The CDR3 contains 14 residues. Deletions cut 2 bases from V and 6 bases from J, with 10 bases between. CDR3 nucleotide sequence: TGTGCCAGCAGTTTAGTAGAGGGGGCCGGGGAGCTGTTTTTT. Protein sequence: CASSLVEGAGELFF.

The V and J genes are TRBV13 and TRBJ2-6, with 8 bases fitting TRBD2. With 8 bases clipped from V and 2 bases from J, the junction kept 8 bases outside the gene matches. This CDR3 comprises 16 residues. Germline lookup yields CDR1 PRHDT and CDR2 FYEKMQ (reference sequence). The CDR3 DNA sequence: TGTGCCAGCGCGGCGGGAGGAAGGACTGGGGCCAACGTCCTGACTTTC. It is translated as CASAAGGRTGANVLTF.

V gene TRBV14 combines with J gene TRBJ2-5; TRBD2 matches at 8 bases. Germline V gene data show CDR1 as SGHDN and CDR2 as FVKESK. Germline trimming cut 1 base from V and 2 bases from J; bases unmatched to any gene: 3. CDR3 length: 15 amino acids. The CDR3 DNA sequence: TGTGCCAGCAGCCAAGCAGCGGGGGATCAAGAGACCCAGTACTTC. Its protein is CASSQAAGDQETQYF.

The chain employs TRBV19 and TRBJ2-1; D might be TRBD2 (5 bases). Looked up from germline, CDR1 is LNHDA and CDR2 is SQIVND (reference sequence). The CDR3 consists of 14 residues. V was shortened by 9 bases and J by 7 bases, with 19 bases between the two germline ends. CDR3 residues: CASAHPRGRNEQFF. CDR3 DNA: TGTGCCAGCGCCCACCCGCGAGGGAGAAATGAGCAGTTCTTC.

In this sample, this clone turned up once. J is TRBJ2-7 and V is TRBV9; TRBD1 agrees at 9 bases. Trimming removed 0 bases from V and 4 bases from J; junction bases left unmatched: 5. This CDR3 has 15 amino acids. The germline gives CDR1 SGDLS, CDR2 YYNGEE. The CDR3 sequence is CASSVGGTGLYEQYF. The DNA of the CDR3 is TGTGCCAGCAGCGTAGGTGGGACAGGGCTATACGAGCAGTACTTC.

This rearrangement joins TRBV9 to TRBJ1-2, with D perhaps matching TRBD1 (5 bases). The germline CDR1 and CDR2 sequences are SGDLS and YYNGEE. V shed 2 bases and J shed 4 bases, with 12 bases lying between them. The length of the CDR3 is 14 residues. CDR3 nucleotides: TGTGCCAGCAGCGTTGGGGGGTTGGTCTATGGCTACACCTTC. Translation gives CASSVGGLVYGYTF. Combining the CDR3 with reference TRBV9 and TRBJ1-2 gives the whole variable domain DSGVTQTPKHLITATGQRVTLRCSPRSGDLSVYWYQQSLDQGLQFLIQYYNGEERAKGNILERFSAQQFPDLHSELNLSSLELGDSALYFCASSVGGLVYGYTFGSGTRLTVV.

The genes are TRBV5-1 and TRBJ2-7, with 7 bases fitting TRBD1. The trim removed 4 bases at V and 7 bases at J, leaving 8 bases unmatched. CDR3 length: 13 residues. Looked up from germline, CDR1 is SGHRS and CDR2 is YFSETQ. The CDR3 coding sequence is TGCGCCAGCAGCCGGGACAGACTTGGGGAGCAGTACTTC. This gives the protein CASSRDRLGEQYF.

The chain employs TRBV27 and TRBJ2-3; TRBD2 might be the D (5 bases). CDR1 and CDR2 (germline): MNHEY, SMNVEV (reference sequence). V lost 5 bases, J lost 7 bases, and 19 bases lay in between. The CDR3 is 15 amino acids. The CDR3 sequence is CASSKGVAEPNTQYF. The CDR3 coding sequence is TGTGCCAGCAGTAAGGGAGTCGCCGAGCCTAATACGCAGTATTTT.

The chain carries TRBV30 and TRBJ2-1; 13 nucleotides line up with TRBD2. The CDR3 runs to 15 residues. V gave up 7 bases and J gave up 3 bases; unmatched junction bases: 6. In germline, CDR1 is GTSNPN, CDR2 SVGIG (reference sequence). In DNA form, the CDR3 reads TGTGCCTCCGATGGACTAGCGGGAGACTACAATGAGCAGTTCTTC. This gives the protein CASDGLAGDYNEQFF.

The rearrangement links TRBV6-5 to TRBJ2-3, with 7 bases matching TRBD2. Germline CDR1 MNHEY, CDR2 SVGAGI. The CDR3 loop spans 15 amino acids. V was pared by 6 bases and J by 5 bases, with 11 bases of the junction left unmatched. The DNA for the CDR3 is TGTGCCAGCAGCATCTCTTGGGGGAGGGGAGATACGCAGTATTTT. Amino acids: CASSISWGRGDTQYF.

V is TRBV7-9 and J is TRBJ2-2; the D is unclear. Per germline, CDR1 SEHNR and CDR2 FQNEAQ (reference sequence). The CDR3 has 15 residues. V lost 3 bases to trimming and J lost 1 base, with 9 bases between them. This CDR3 is CASSFSTGNTGELFF. Here the CDR3 DNA reads TGTGCCAGCAGCTTCTCCACTGGGAACACCGGGGAGCTGTTTTTT. Complete variable domain (other parts from reference TRBV7-9 and TRBJ2-2): DTGVSQNPRHKITKRGQNVTFRCDPISEHNRLYWYRQTLGQGPEFLTYFQNEAQLEKSRLLSDRFSAERPKGSFSTLEIQRTEQGDSAMYLCASSFSTGNTGELFFGEGSRLTVL.

The gene calls are TRBV6-1 and TRBJ1-5; tentative D call: TRBD1 (6 bases). CDR3 size: 15 residues. Per germline, CDR1 MNHNS and CDR2 SASEGT. V lost 7 bases and J lost 5, with 18 bases in between. CDR3 protein: CASNINQGWDQPQHF. In DNA, the CDR3 is TGTGCCAGCAATATAAACCAGGGGTGGGATCAGCCCCAGCATTTT.

The chain carries TRBV4-1 and TRBJ2-1; TRBD1 matches 9 bases. The V gene end was trimmed by 4 bases and the J gene end by 8 bases; junction bases not matched to a gene: 9. The CDR3 loop spans 15 amino acids. Germline values: CDR1 MGHRA, CDR2 YSYEKL. The CDR3 sequence is CASSPLQGARDEQFF. CDR3 nucleotide sequence: TGCGCCAGCAGCCCCTTACAGGGGGCGCGGGATGAGCAGTTCTTC.

V gene TRBV7-2 combines with J gene TRBJ2-3; TRBD2 matches 11 bases. CDR1 is SGHTA, CDR2 FQGNSA, per germline. V was pared by 3 bases and J by 3 bases, with 11 bases of the junction left unmatched. This CDR3 contains 18 residues. Written as DNA, the CDR3 is TGTGCCAGCAGCTTCGGATCTACTAGCGGGAGTGGGACAGATACGCAGTATTTT. Protein sequence: CASSFGSTSGSGTDTQYF.

The chain is built from TRBV19 and TRBJ2-1, with D perhaps matching TRBD1 (5 bases). Trimming removed 5 bases from V and 7 bases from J, with 12 bases in between. This CDR3 is 13 amino acids long. Germline V gene sequence: CDR1 LNHDA, CDR2 SQIVND (reference sequence). The CDR3 sequence: CASSLLPGNEQFF. The CDR3 DNA reads as TGTGCCAGTAGTCTCTTGCCAGGGAATGAGCAGTTCTTC.

The V call is TRBV5-1, the J call TRBJ2-7; 11 nucleotides agree with TRBD2. In germline, CDR1 is SGHRS, CDR2 YFSETQ. The CDR3 totals 18 residues. V shed 0 bases and J 1 base; nucleotides not matched to a gene: 9. CDR3 loop: CASSLGVSGGASSYEQYF. The CDR3 nucleotides read TGCGCCAGCAGCTTGGGTGTTAGCGGGGGGGCTAGTTCCTACGAGCAGTACTTC.

The chain couples TRBV2 to TRBJ1-2; 10 bases fit TRBD1. The CDR3 has 15 residues. Germline loops: CDR1 SNHLY, CDR2 FYNNEI. V dropped 10 bases and J dropped 4; count of bases not matched to a gene: 12. CDR3 nucleotides: TGTGCCACCGTCCATCGGGGACAGGGGACCTATGGCTACACCTTC. It is translated as CATVHRGQGTYGYTF.

The rearrangement links TRBV18 to TRBJ2-7; 14 bases match TRBD2. CDR1 and CDR2 (germline): KGHSH, LQKENI. After removal of 3 bases from V and 4 bases from J, the junction contained 2 bases not matched to a gene. This CDR3 is built from 15 residues. CDR3 in amino acids: CASSPGLAGVYEQYF. The CDR3 DNA is TGTGCCAGCTCACCGGGACTAGCGGGAGTGTACGAGCAGTACTTC.

This sequence joins TRBV7-2 and TRBJ1-1; D gene uncertain. Germline CDR1 reads SGHTA; CDR2 reads FQGNSA. The CDR3 length is 17 residues. Trimming left V 3 bases short and J 1 base short, with 18 bases between. This chain's CDR3 is CASSLTQYPSTNTEAFF. As DNA, the CDR3 is TGTGCCAGCAGCTTGACACAGTACCCCAGTACGAACACTGAAGCTTTCTTT.